A selection of T cell receptor beta chains follows, all from one sample in a study of blood T cell repertoires in COVID-19. Sequencing was performed with immunoSEQ multiplex PCR; in TCRdb, only in-frame clones are kept and a portion is missing. This sample yields about 360,000 clones, of which around nine tenths are seen a single time; around 3% belongs to the top ten. Input material: peripheral blood. The source of these receptors is a human donor in a cohort sampled during active COVID-19. Both conserved end residues are part of each CDR3. Fields, in order: CDR3 protein, CDR3 DNA, J gene, V gene, clone size, D gene. A D gene is named only where the DNA matches it firmly. Size is stated for part of the rows, as once, few or many counts, or as a class when the clone is expanded.

CDR3: CAISPGAMRNTEAFF
DNA: TGTGCCATCAGCCCAGGGGCCATGCGGAACACTGAAGCTTTCTTT
J: TRBJ1-1
V: TRBV10-3
size: -
D: -

CDR3: CASRSRGLAGGMGTDTQYF
DNA: TGCGCCAGCCGTTCGAGGGGACTAGCGGGAGGTATGGGAACAGATACGCAGTATTTT
J: TRBJ2-3
V: TRBV4-1
size: -
D: TRBD2

CDR3: CASSGTGGRQPQHF
DNA: TGTGCCAGTAGTGGGACAGGGGGCCGGCAGCCCCAGCATTTT
J: TRBJ1-5
V: TRBV19
size: -
D: TRBD1

CDR3: CAIGGTANTGELFF
DNA: TGTGCCATAGGGGGGACAGCAAACACCGGGGAGCTGTTTTTT
J: TRBJ2-2
V: TRBV7-9
size: once
D: -

CDR3: CASSFRGESNEKLFF
DNA: TGTGCCAGCAGTTTCAGGGGCGAATCTAATGAAAAACTGTTTTTT
J: TRBJ1-4
V: TRBV28
size: -
D: -

CDR3: CASRQTGGLNQPQHF
DNA: TGTGCCAGCAGGCAGACAGGGGGACTTAATCAGCCCCAGCATTTT
J: TRBJ1-5
V: TRBV6-5
size: -
D: TRBD1

CDR3: CASSTGTTEQYF
DNA: TGTGCCAGCAGTACCGGGACTACCGAGCAGTACTTC
J: TRBJ2-7
V: TRBV6-5
size: -
D: TRBD2

CDR3: CASSRETGINEQYF
DNA: TGTGCCAGCAGTAGGGAGACAGGGATTAACGAGCAGTACTTC
J: TRBJ2-7
V: TRBV2
size: few
D: TRBD1

CDR3: CASSRPRTMNTGELFF
DNA: TGTGCCAGCAGTCGTCCGAGGACTATGAACACCGGGGAGCTGTTTTTT
J: TRBJ2-2
V: TRBV5-6
size: -
D: -

CDR3: CASSPPAGLNTDTQYF
DNA: TGTGCCAGCTCACCACCGGCGGGTCTTAACACAGATACGCAGTATTTT
J: TRBJ2-3
V: TRBV18
size: -
D: -

CDR3: CASNLFGNHEQYF
DNA: TGTGCCAGCAACCTTTTCGGGAACCACGAGCAGTACTTC
J: TRBJ2-7
V: TRBV2
size: -
D: -

CDR3: CATSRERVTDTQYF
DNA: TGTGCCACCAGCAGGGAGCGGGTCACAGATACGCAGTATTTT
J: TRBJ2-3
V: TRBV15
size: once
D: -

CDR3: CSVEVHSGKMGAFF
DNA: TGCAGCGTTGAAGTGCACTCAGGGAAGATGGGAGCTTTCTTT
J: TRBJ1-1
V: TRBV29-1
size: -
D: -

CDR3: CASSIWTGHYNEQFF
DNA: TGTGCCAGTAGTATATGGACAGGGCACTACAATGAGCAGTTCTTC
J: TRBJ2-1
V: TRBV19
size: -
D: TRBD1

CDR3: CASSLGSGGEQFF
DNA: TGTGCCAGCAGCTTAGGGTCGGGGGGTGAGCAGTTCTTC
J: TRBJ2-1
V: TRBV11-3
size: -
D: TRBD2

CDR3: CASSQEGWAYVADTQYF
DNA: TGTGCCAGCAGCCAAGAAGGCTGGGCTTATGTCGCAGATACGCAGTATTTT
J: TRBJ2-3
V: TRBV4-2
size: -
D: -

CDR3: CASSFGGSGNTIYF
DNA: TGTGCCAGCAGCTTTGGAGGGTCTGGAAACACCATATATTTT
J: TRBJ1-3
V: TRBV7-8
size: -
D: -

CDR3: CASSLVAATSYEQYF
DNA: TGCGCCAGCAGCTTAGTGGCGGCCACTTCCTACGAGCAGTACTTC
J: TRBJ2-7
V: TRBV5-1
size: -
D: -

CDR3: CASSLVSSDSSPLHF
DNA: TGCGCCAGCAGCTTGGTTTCGTCCGATAGTTCACCCCTCCACTTT
J: TRBJ1-6
V: TRBV5-1
size: few
D: -

CDR3: CASSLQGMWSPLHF
DNA: TGCGCCAGCAGCTTGCAGGGTATGTGGTCACCCCTCCACTTT
J: TRBJ1-6
V: TRBV5-1
size: -
D: -

CDR3: CASSLDRGFLNTEAFF
DNA: TGTGCCAGCAGCTTAGACAGGGGTTTCTTGAACACTGAAGCTTTCTTT
J: TRBJ1-1
V: TRBV7-8
size: once
D: TRBD1

CDR3: CASSRPPGQHF
DNA: TGTGCCAGCAGTCGCCCACCGGGACAGCATTTT
J: TRBJ1-5
V: TRBV6-5
size: -
D: -